These 10 T cell receptor beta chains were all obtained from the same sample, sequenced in a study of cytomegalovirus exposure and HLA in healthy donors. The PCR contained 60 Vbeta and 13 Jbeta primers. The method was immunoSEQ multiplex PCR; TCRdb's version includes in-frame clones alone and lacks a portion of them. This sample contains about 170,000 clones. Sequencing used PBMCs. The receptors come from an older woman in good health and CMV-seronegative.

The chain uses TRBV5-6 and TRBJ1-5; D is unclear. V was clipped by 3 bases and J by 3 bases, with 10 bases between them. Germline lookup yields CDR1 SGHDT and CDR2 YYEEEE. This CDR3 region has 14 residues. CDR3 in DNA: TGTGCCAGCAGCTCCCCGGGGATCAATCAGCCCCAGCATTTT. Amino acid sequence: CASSSPGINQPQHF.

The chain is built from TRBV11-2 and TRBJ1-1, with D tentatively TRBD1 (5 bases). The CDR3 totals 16 residues. V gave up 5 bases and J gave up 5 bases, with 21 bases separating them. Germline values: CDR1 SGHAT, CDR2 FQNNGV. The CDR3 bases are TGTGCCAGCAGCCCGCGTTGGCCCAGGGTTGGGACTGAAGCTTTCTTT. Amino acids: CASSPRWPRVGTEAFF.

The chain employs TRBV6-5 and TRBJ2-5, with TRBD2 matching over 10 bases. CDR1 is MNHEY and CDR2 is SVGAGI in the germline V gene. The CDR3 runs 15 residues. The J segment lost 5 bases and the V segment lost 2 bases, leaving 5 bases of the junction unmatched. CDR3 in amino acids: CASSYSLAGVETQYF. CDR3 coding DNA: TGTGCCAGCAGTTACAGCCTAGCGGGAGTCGAGACCCAGTACTTC.

The rearrangement joins TRBV6-5 to TRBJ2-7, with 7 nucleotides matching TRBD1. V lost 6 bases, J lost 2 bases, and 10 bases stayed unmatched. Per the germline V gene, CDR1 is MNHEY and CDR2 is SVGAGI. The CDR3 runs to 15 residues. Here the CDR3 DNA reads TGTGCCAGCAGCCAGACAGGGTCTCACCCCTACGAGCAGTACTTC. Its protein is CASSQTGSHPYEQYF.

The chain uses TRBV4-1 and TRBJ2-7; 9 nucleotides match TRBD2. Per the germline V gene, CDR1 is MGHRA and CDR2 is YSYEKL. The V segment lost 4 bases and the J segment 2 bases; nucleotides outside the gene matches: 9. The CDR3 has 16 amino acids. The CDR3 nucleotides are TGCGCCAGCAGCCGACTCCCTAGCGGGGATCCCTACGAGCAGTACTTC. Its protein is CASSRLPSGDPYEQYF.

V and J are TRBV5-1 and TRBJ2-2; 14 bases align to TRBD2. Per germline, CDR1 SGHRS and CDR2 YFSETQ. After removal of 3 bases from V and 5 bases from J, the junction contained 0 bases not matched to a gene. The length of the CDR3 is 15 residues. CDR3 region: CASSWTSGGTGELFF. CDR3 DNA: TGCGCCAGCAGCTGGACTAGCGGGGGGACCGGGGAGCTGTTTTTT. Variable domain in full (rest from reference TRBV5-1 and TRBJ2-2): KAGVTQTPRYLIKTRGQQVTLSCSPISGHRSVSWYQQTPGQGLQFLFEYFSETQRNKGNFPGRFSGRQFSNSRSEMNVSTLELGDSALYLCASSWTSGGTGELFFGEGSRLTVL.

The chain is built from TRBV5-4 and TRBJ1-2; 9 bases match TRBD1. CDR3 length: 13 residues. The J segment lost 7 bases and the V segment lost 5 bases, leaving 6 bases of the junction unmatched. Per germline, CDR1 SGHNT and CDR2 YYREEE (reference sequence). This chain's CDR3 is CASRWTGASGYTF. The CDR3 nucleotides read TGTGCCAGCAGATGGACAGGGGCCTCTGGCTACACCTTC.

The V gene is TRBV5-4, the J gene TRBJ1-1; 11 positions agree with TRBD1. The CDR3 has 14 amino acids. V lost 4 bases, J lost 10 bases, and 9 bases stayed unmatched. Germline lookup yields CDR1 SGHNT and CDR2 YYREEE (reference sequence). The CDR3 protein is CASSIPGTGGSAFF. In DNA form, the CDR3 reads TGTGCCAGCAGCATTCCCGGGACAGGGGGGTCAGCTTTCTTT. Filled out from reference TRBV5-4 and TRBJ1-1, the complete variable domain reads ETGVTQSPTHLIKTRGQQVTLRCSSQSGHNTVSWYQQALGQGPQFIFQYYREEENGRGNFPPRFSGLQFPNYSSELNVNALELDDSALYLCASSIPGTGGSAFFGQGTRLTVV.

The chain employs TRBV5-1 and TRBJ2-7; 7 bases are shared with TRBD2. Per germline, CDR1 SGHRS and CDR2 YFSETQ. The junction had 9 bases not matched to a gene; V was cut back by 6 bases and J by 0 bases. The CDR3 extends over 15 amino acids. The CDR3 bases are TGCGCCAGCACCCCTGGGGCGGGAGTCTCCTACGAGCAGTACTTC. Amino acids: CASTPGAGVSYEQYF.

The chain recombines TRBV5-1 with TRBJ1-5, with a tentative D call TRBD1 (5 bases). CDR1 and CDR2 from the germline V gene are SGHRS and YFSETQ. V lost 4 bases and J 2 bases, leaving 7 bases between the germline ends. This CDR3 is built from 13 residues. The CDR3 sequence is CASSVQGNQPQHF. CDR3 DNA: TGCGCCAGCAGCGTACAGGGCAATCAGCCCCAGCATTTT. Together with reference TRBV5-1 and TRBJ1-5, the CDR3 gives the full variable domain: KAGVTQTPRYLIKTRGQQVTLSCSPISGHRSVSWYQQTPGQGLQFLFEYFSETQRNKGNFPGRFSGRQFSNSRSEMNVSTLELGDSALYLCASSVQGNQPQHFGDGTRLSIL.